This T cell receptor (beta chain) was sequenced in a study of shared clonotypes between healthy human individuals. The CDR3 length is 12 residues. The germline CDR1 and CDR2 sequences are SGHDN and FVKESK. V dropped 5 bases and J dropped 5; count of bases not matched to a gene: 1. Sequencing used immunoSEQ multiplex PCR; TCRdb keeps in-frame clones, though not all of them. The profile shows over 800,000 clones, roughly 92% of them singletons. Naive CD8 cells comprised CD45RO-negative, CCR7-positively selected cells, excluding terminally differentiated effector memory CD45RA+ cells. The sequence came from a man aged 25 to 45 in good health. The chain is built from TRBV14 and TRBJ2-5, with 8 bases fitting TRBD2. Material for sequencing was naive CD8+ T cells sorted from blood. The CDR3 nucleotides are TGTGCCAGCAGCACGGGAGGGGAGACCCAGTACTTC. As protein: CASSTGGETQYF.